The source of this T cell receptor beta chain is a study of blood T cell repertoires in COVID-19. On the study more broadly: Both acute and convalescent COVID-19 samples were obtained from the United States, Italy and Spain. T cells, B-cell-depleted T cells, or PBMCs supplied cDNA or gDNA.

Original processing methods: By means of reference gene primer amplification, nucleated cell counts were estimated. The method was immunoSEQ multiplex PCR; TCRdb's version includes in-frame clones alone and lacks a portion of them. Clonal size and the V and J genes are those of that table, whereas D and trimming came from the DNA. The sample includes over 150,000 clones, around 80% of them seen just once. This clone was seen repeatedly, ten times or more. Trimming removed 1 base from V and 12 bases from J; junction bases left unmatched: 7. The germline V gene has CDR1 SGHNT and CDR2 YYREEE (reference sequence). The CDR3 is 13 amino acids. Participants came from under 30 US areas, aged roughly 18 to 90 years.

The sample was PBMCs or T cells enriched from blood (not recorded which). The chain joins TRBV5-4 to TRBJ1-1; TRBD1 aligns across 9 bases. The receptor comes from a woman between 70 and 85 years old in a cohort exposed to, infected with or recovered from COVID-19 (not recorded which). In nucleotides, the CDR3 is TGTGCCAGCAGCTTGTCTACAGGGGGCTCGACTTTCTTT. The encoded protein is CASSLSTGGSTFF.